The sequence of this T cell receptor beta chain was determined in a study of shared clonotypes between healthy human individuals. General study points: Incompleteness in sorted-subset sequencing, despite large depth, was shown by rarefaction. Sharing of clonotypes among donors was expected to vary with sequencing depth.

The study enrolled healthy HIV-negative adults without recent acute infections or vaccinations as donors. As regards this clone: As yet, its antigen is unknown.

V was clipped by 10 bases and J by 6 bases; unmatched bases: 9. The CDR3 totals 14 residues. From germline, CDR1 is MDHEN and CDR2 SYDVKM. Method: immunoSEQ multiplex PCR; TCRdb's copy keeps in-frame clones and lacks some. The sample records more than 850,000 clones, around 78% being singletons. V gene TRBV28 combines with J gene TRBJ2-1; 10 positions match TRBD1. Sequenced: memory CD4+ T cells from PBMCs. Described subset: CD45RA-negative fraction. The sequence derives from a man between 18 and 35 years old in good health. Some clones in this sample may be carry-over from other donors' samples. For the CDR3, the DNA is TGTGCCACCCAACGGGACAGGGGTGTCAATGAGCAGTTCTTC. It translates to CATQRDRGVNEQFF.